The 3 T cell receptor beta chains reported below all come from one sample, sequenced in a study of T cell responses to AZD1222 COVID-19 vaccine. Sequencing was performed with immunoSEQ multiplex PCR; in TCRdb, only in-frame clones are kept and a portion is missing. The data hold about 150,000 clones, with about 87% observed a single time. Here the sequenced sample was peripheral blood, taken on day 0 of AZD1222 vaccination. Receptors originate from an adult in good health.

The chain combines TRBV7-2 with TRBJ2-1, with TRBD2 matching 9 bases. Trimming took 4 bases from V and 0 from J; bases not matched to a gene: 10. The CDR3 is 18 amino acids. From germline, CDR1 is SGHTA and CDR2 FQGNSA. The CDR3 DNA reads TGTGCCAGCAGCTCTTCCCTAGCGGGGTTTAGCTCCTACAATGAGCAGTTCTTC. Amino acid sequence: CASSSSLAGFSSYNEQFF.

The chain is built from TRBV24-1 and TRBJ2-2; the D is unclear. CDR3 length: 16 amino acids. Germline CDR1 is KGHDR and CDR2 is SFDVKD. Trimming left V 0 bases short and J 0 bases short, with 7 bases between. DNA for the CDR3: TGTGCCACCAGTGATTTGAGAGCCGCGAACACCGGGGAGCTGTTTTTT. It yields the protein CATSDLRAANTGELFF.

The V call is TRBV28, the J call TRBJ2-3; either TRBD1 or TRBD2 may supply D (5 bases each). The CDR3 runs 15 residues. V gave up 6 bases and J gave up 3 bases, with 16 bases separating them. Germline V lookup: CDR1 MDHEN, CDR2 SYDVKM. In DNA form, the CDR3 reads TGTGCCAGCAGCGTACCGGGACGGATGACAGATACGCAGTATTTT. Translation: CASSVPGRMTDTQYF.